The 9 T cell receptor beta chains listed next were all sequenced from one sample in a study of shared clonotypes between healthy human individuals. Sequencing was performed with immunoSEQ multiplex PCR; in TCRdb, only in-frame clones are kept and a portion is missing. The sample holds about 2 million clones, around 95% seen once. Material for sequencing was naive CD4+ T cells sorted from blood. Specified subset: CD45RA+ positively selected. These receptor sequences come from a man between 18 and 35 years old in good health.

The chain recombines TRBV7-9 with TRBJ1-6; 7 bases agree with TRBD1. Germline lookup yields CDR1 SEHNR and CDR2 FQNEAQ (reference sequence). The CDR3 extends over 15 amino acids. The V gene end was trimmed by 8 bases and the J gene end by 5 bases; junction bases not matched to a gene: 9. CDR3 region: CASELSGTDNSPLHF. CDR3 in DNA: TGTGCCAGCGAACTATCCGGGACAGATAATTCACCCCTCCACTTT.

The V gene is TRBV6-5, the J gene TRBJ2-7; D is uncertain. CDR1 is MNHEY and CDR2 is SVGAGI in the germline V gene. V gave up 8 bases and J gave up 4 bases, with 18 bases separating them. The CDR3 spans 14 residues. The CDR3 region is CASQRTPGPYEQYF. The DNA of the CDR3 is TGTGCCAGCCAGAGGACCCCAGGTCCATACGAGCAGTACTTC.

This chain uses TRBV12-5 with TRBJ2-7, with 7 bases fitting TRBD1. Germline V lookup: CDR1 LGHNT, CDR2 FRNRAP. The CDR3 contains 14 residues. V lost 4 bases to trimming and J lost 0 bases; unmatched junction nucleotides: 3. This chain's CDR3 is CASGSGQRSYEQYF. In DNA, the CDR3 is TGTGCTAGTGGTTCGGGACAGCGCTCCTACGAGCAGTACTTC.

The DNA for the CDR3 is TGTGCCATCAGCCGCCTTGGTGACAATGAGCAGTTCTTC. Its translation is CAISRLGDNEQFF. The J gene is TRBJ2-1, the V gene TRBV10-3, with D unclear. Germline V gives CDR1 ENHRY, CDR2 SYGVKD. V shed 6 bases and J shed 5 bases, with 11 bases lying between them. The CDR3 spans 13 residues.

J is TRBJ1-6 and V is TRBV5-5; D unresolved. Germline CDR1 reads SGHKS; CDR2 reads YYEKEE (reference sequence). V was trimmed by 3 bases and J by 1 base, leaving 14 bases between them. This CDR3 region has 17 residues. For the CDR3, the DNA is TGTGCCAGCAGCTCGGTGTACTCCGGTTCCTATAATTCACCCCTCCACTTT. As protein: CASSSVYSGSYNSPLHF.

This clone was seen only once. This chain joins TRBV9 and TRBJ1-1, with TRBD1 identical over 10 bases. With V trimmed by 4 bases and J by 3 bases, 15 bases remained unmatched. The CDR3 length is 18 residues. Germline V gene sequence: CDR1 SGDLS, CDR2 YYNGEE. CDR3 DNA sequence: TGTGCCAGCAGCTCACGGACAGGGGGGACGGGTTTGGACACTGAAGCTTTCTTT. It translates to CASSSRTGGTGLDTEAFF. Filled out from reference TRBV9 and TRBJ1-1, the complete variable domain reads DSGVTQTPKHLITATGQRVTLRCSPRSGDLSVYWYQQSLDQGLQFLIQYYNGEERAKGNILERFSAQQFPDLHSELNLSSLELGDSALYFCASSSRTGGTGLDTEAFFGQGTRLTVV.

The rearrangement joins TRBV4-3 to TRBJ2-7; D gene uncertain. V gave up 0 bases and J gave up 2 bases, with 5 bases separating them. The CDR3 is made up of 13 amino acids. CDR1 is LGHNA, CDR2 YSLEER, per germline. In nucleotides, the CDR3 is TGCGCCAGCAGCCAAGATTGGACCTACGAGCAGTACTTC. Protein sequence: CASSQDWTYEQYF.

In DNA form, the CDR3 reads TGTGCTAGTGGTTTGACGGGAAATCAGCCCCAGCATTTT. It encodes CASGLTGNQPQHF. This chain links TRBV12-5 with TRBJ1-5, with D hard to call. The germline V and J ends were trimmed by 2 bases and 4 bases, with 6 bases remaining between them. The length of the CDR3 is 13 residues. Germline lookup yields CDR1 LGHNT and CDR2 FRNRAP.

The rearrangement joins TRBV6-5 to TRBJ1-1; D might be TRBD1 (6 bases). Germline loops: CDR1 MNHEY, CDR2 SVGAGI. Trimming removed 7 bases from V and 1 base from J, with 10 bases in between. The CDR3 runs to 13 residues. Here the CDR3 reads CASTVTGNTEAFF. CDR3 bases: TGTGCCAGCACCGTGACAGGGAACACTGAAGCTTTCTTT.